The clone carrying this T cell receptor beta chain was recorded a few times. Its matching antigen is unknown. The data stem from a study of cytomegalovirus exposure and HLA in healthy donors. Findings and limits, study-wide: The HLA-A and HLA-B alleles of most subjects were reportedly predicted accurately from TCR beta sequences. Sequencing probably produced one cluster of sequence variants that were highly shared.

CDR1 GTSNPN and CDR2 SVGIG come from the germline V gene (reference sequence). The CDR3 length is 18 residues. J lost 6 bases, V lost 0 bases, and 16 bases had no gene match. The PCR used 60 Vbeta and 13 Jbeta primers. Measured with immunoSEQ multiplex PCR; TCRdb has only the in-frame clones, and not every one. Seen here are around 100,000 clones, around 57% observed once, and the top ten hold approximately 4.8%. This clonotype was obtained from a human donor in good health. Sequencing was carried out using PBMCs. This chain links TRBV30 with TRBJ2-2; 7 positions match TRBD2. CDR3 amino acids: CAWSVRRERGRIAGELFF. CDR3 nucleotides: TGTGCCTGGAGTGTCAGGCGGGAGAGGGGTAGGATCGCCGGGGAGCTGTTTTTT.